Following are 13 T cell receptor beta chains from one sample sequenced in a study of blood T cell repertoires in COVID-19. Libraries were prepared by immunoSEQ multiplex PCR; TCRdb keeps only in-frame clonotypes and omits some of them. The sample lists 90,000 to 130,000 clones; around nine tenths were seen once. Sequenced sample: peripheral blood. Source of these receptors: a human donor in a cohort sampled during active COVID-19.

This chain uses TRBV14 with TRBJ2-7, with 8 bases that match TRBD1. Germline V gives CDR1 SGHDN, CDR2 FVKESK. The J segment lost 5 bases and the V segment lost 0 bases, leaving 9 bases of the junction unmatched. The CDR3 consists of 16 residues. The CDR3 protein is CASSQDVWTGSHEQYF. The CDR3 DNA reads as TGTGCCAGCAGCCAAGATGTTTGGACAGGGTCCCACGAGCAGTACTTC. Complete variable domain (other parts from reference TRBV14 and TRBJ2-7): EAGVTQFPSHSVIEKGQTVTLRCDPISGHDNLYWYRRVMGKEIKFLLHFVKESKQDESGMPNNRFLAERTGGTYSTLKVQPAELEDSGVYFCASSQDVWTGSHEQYFGPGTRLTVT.

This chain connects TRBV7-8 to TRBJ1-4; 7 bases align to TRBD1. There are 13 residues in the CDR3. After removal of 3 bases from V and 12 bases from J, the junction contained 7 bases not matched to a gene. CDR1 is SGHVS and CDR2 is FQNEAQ in the germline V gene. The CDR3 DNA sequence: TGTGCCAGCAGCTTTGACAGGGACGCGGAACTGTTTTTT. As protein: CASSFDRDAELFF. The variable domain in full, completed from reference TRBV7-8 and TRBJ1-4, reads GAGVSQSPRYKVAKRGQDVALRCDPISGHVSLFWYQQALGQGPEFLTYFQNEAQLDKSGLPSDRFFAERPEGSVSTLKIQRTQQEDSAVYLCASSFDRDAELFFGSGTQLSVL.

This chain connects TRBV7-9 to TRBJ1-4; 7 bases fit TRBD1. V trimming: 3 bases; J trimming: 8 bases; junction bases outside the gene matches: 9. This CDR3 is built from 15 residues. Germline V gene sequence: CDR1 SEHNR, CDR2 FQNEAQ (reference sequence). Written as DNA, the CDR3 is TGTGCCAGCAGCTTGCAAGGGGGCCTTGGGGAAAAACTGTTTTTT. Amino acid sequence: CASSLQGGLGEKLFF.

The J gene is TRBJ2-7, the V gene TRBV27; TRBD2 agrees at 11 bases. Germline CDR1 reads MNHEY; CDR2 reads SMNVEV (reference sequence). The J segment lost 9 bases and the V segment lost 6 bases, leaving 13 bases of the junction unmatched. This CDR3 is built from 15 residues. DNA of the CDR3: TGTGCCAGCAGGCCCACCGGGACTAGCGGACGTGTGCAGTACTTC. This codes for CASRPTGTSGRVQYF.

This clone was seen a single time. This sequence joins TRBV7-2 and TRBJ2-7; TRBD2 is a possible D gene (6 bases). V dropped 3 bases and J dropped 3 bases, with 15 bases sitting between them. The CDR3 loop spans 15 amino acids. CDR1 is SGHTA, CDR2 FQGNSA, per germline. CDR3 in DNA: TGTGCCAGCAGCTTTGACCGGGACTTTTACTACGAGCAGTACTTC. Encoded protein: CASSFDRDFYYEQYF.

The chain has TRBV6-6 and TRBJ1-1; possible D gene TRBD1, 6 bases. CDR3 length: 15 residues. CDR1 is MNHNY and CDR2 is SVGAGI in the germline V gene (reference sequence). V shed 2 bases and J shed 4 bases, with 14 bases lying between them. The CDR3 here is CASSYQSPGVTEAFF. CDR3 nucleotides: TGTGCCAGCAGTTACCAATCCCCAGGGGTCACTGAAGCTTTCTTT.

The chain uses TRBV11-2 and TRBJ1-4, with 7 bases lining up with TRBD1. The trim removed 5 bases at V and 8 bases at J, leaving 8 bases unmatched. Per the germline V gene, CDR1 is SGHAT and CDR2 is FQNNGV. CDR3 length: 14 amino acids. CDR3 DNA sequence: TGTGCCAGCAGCCGGGACAGCCTAAGGGAAAAACTGTTTTTT. The encoded protein is CASSRDSLREKLFF.

V and J are TRBV7-2 and TRBJ2-5, with 7 bases lining up with TRBD2. From germline, CDR1 is SGHTA and CDR2 FQGNSA. The CDR3 has 15 residues. Trimming cost V 6 bases and J 4 bases; bases outside gene matches: 11. The CDR3 coding sequence is TGTGCCAGCAGACCCAGCGGGACCTCCAGAGAGACCCAGTACTTC. Translated: CASRPSGTSRETQYF.

Comments on this clone: Other DNA sequences in this specimen translate into the identical CDR3. The J gene is TRBJ1-3, the V gene TRBV18, with D possibly TRBD1 on 6 matching bases. Deletions cut 4 bases from V and 0 bases from J, with 10 bases between. The germline gives CDR1 KGHSH, CDR2 LQKENI. This CDR3 has 15 residues. CDR3 nucleotide sequence: TGTGCCAGCTCACAACAGGGTAGCTCTGGAAACACCATATATTTT. As protein: CASSQQGSSGNTIYF. The full variable domain, its missing parts supplied by reference TRBV18 and TRBJ1-3, is NAGVMQNPRHLVRRRGQEARLRCSPMKGHSHVYWYRQLPEEGLKFMVYLQKENIIDESGMPKERFSAEFPKEGPSILRIQQVVRGDSAAYFCASSQQGSSGNTIYFGEGSWLTVV.

The chain has TRBV3-1 (or the pseudogene TRBV3-2) and TRBJ1-5, with 7 nucleotides matching TRBD1. Germline lookup yields CDR1 LGHDT and CDR2 YNNKEL (reference sequence). V trimming: 3 bases; J trimming: 2 bases; junction bases outside the gene matches: 4. The CDR3 has 15 amino acids. CDR3 residues: CASSQSDRGNQPQHF. CDR3 sequence (DNA): TGTGCCAGCAGCCAGTCTGACAGGGGCAATCAGCCCCAGCATTTT.

The V and J genes are TRBV12-3 or TRBV12-4 and TRBJ1-1; D ambiguous. CDR3 length equals 12 residues. V gave up 3 bases and J gave up 5 bases, with 7 bases separating them. CDR3 nucleotide sequence: TGTGCCAGCAGTTTCAGGAGGACTGAAGCTTTCTTT. The encoded protein is CASSFRRTEAFF.

The rearrangement joins TRBV27 to TRBJ2-7; D perhaps matches TRBD1 (6 bases). The germline V and J ends were trimmed by 6 bases and 4 bases, with 16 bases remaining between them. Germline CDR1 is MNHEY and CDR2 is SMNVEV (reference sequence). This CDR3 contains 14 residues. The CDR3 nucleotides are TGTGCCAGCAGCCGGACAGTGGGTGGTTACGAGCAGTACTTC. This codes for CASSRTVGGYEQYF.

This clone was found a few times. The same CDR3 also results from other DNA sequences found in this sample. The chain uses TRBV7-8 and TRBJ1-1; 10 bases line up with TRBD1. After removal of 2 bases from V and 1 base from J, the junction contained 4 bases not matched to a gene. Germline CDR1 and CDR2: SGHVS and FQNEAQ. The CDR3 is made up of 16 amino acids. DNA of the CDR3: TGTGCCAGCAGCTTACGGGACAGGGGATCGAACACTGAAGCTTTCTTT. This encodes CASSLRDRGSNTEAFF.